The entry below describes one T cell receptor (beta chain). These data originate in a study of shared T cell receptors in the human thymus. V was clipped by 4 bases and J by 9 bases; unmatched bases: 15. The CDR3 consists of 16 residues. Germline CDR1 is SEHNR and CDR2 is FQNEAQ (reference sequence). Sequencing used immunoSEQ multiplex PCR; TCRdb keeps in-frame clones, though not all of them. The sample contains about 710,000 clones, more than 75% of which appear only once. The same specimen was also included in a second study, on human thymus T cells.

This TCR was recovered from a boy under two years old with a congenital heart defect. Sequencing was done on a sample of thymocytes. This rearrangement joins TRBV7-9 to TRBJ2-1, with 7 bases aligning to TRBD2. This chain's CDR3 is CASSYTGTTEAAEQFF. In DNA, the CDR3 is TGTGCCAGCAGCTACACCGGGACTACAGAAGCGGCTGAGCAGTTCTTC.